The 30 T cell receptor beta chains in this list originate from one sample, sequenced in a study of graft-versus-host responses after intestinal transplantation. Method: immunoSEQ multiplex PCR; TCRdb's copy keeps in-frame clones and lacks some. The repertoire has 35,000 to 45,000 clones, roughly 96% of them found once; the top ten carry 0.5% to 0.6%. No antigen has been identified for these receptors. The input for sequencing was unstimulated CD8+ T cells sorted from spleen or lymph node cells, taken before transplant. The receptors here all came from a human donor who was the organ donor for an intestinal transplant.

The chain recombines TRBV27 with TRBJ2-1; the D is unclear. CDR3 length: 12 amino acids. Trimming shortened V by 10 bases and J by 8 bases, and 15 bases separated the two germline ends. Germline V gene sequence: CDR1 MNHEY, CDR2 SMNVEV (reference sequence). The DNA of the CDR3 is TGTGCCACTGGATTAACGGTCGATGAGCAGTTCTTC. Protein sequence: CATGLTVDEQFF.

The V and J genes are TRBV4-3 and TRBJ2-7; TRBD1 aligns across 7 bases. The germline CDR1 and CDR2 sequences are LGHNA and YSLEER. The CDR3 length is 15 residues. Trimming removed 1 base from V and 4 bases from J; junction bases left unmatched: 7. The CDR3 nucleotides are TGCGCCAGCAGCCAAGGACGACAGGGTAGTTACGAGCAGTACTTC. Amino acid sequence: CASSQGRQGSYEQYF.

Remarks on this clone: One junction end disagrees with the germline gene, perhaps due to a read error. V is TRBV6-5 and J is TRBJ2-5, with 8 bases that match TRBD1. The better agreement between TRBJ2-7 and the DNA end casts doubt on the J call. There are 14 residues in the CDR3. Germline V gene lookup returns CDR1 MNHEY and CDR2 SVGAGI. The CDR3, as DNA: TGTACCAGCAGTTATCCGACAGGGGAAGGCGAGCAGTACTTC. Amino acids: CTSSYPTGEGEQYF.

The CDR3: CASSLAPGSSYNEQFF. The CDR3 nucleotides are TGTGCCAGCAGCTTGGCCCCGGGCAGCTCCTACAATGAGCAGTTCTTC. The rearrangement joins TRBV5-4 to TRBJ2-1, with unresolved D. CDR1 is SGHNT, CDR2 YYREEE, per germline (reference sequence). This CDR3 spans 16 amino acids. Deletions cut 0 bases from V and 0 bases from J, with 10 bases between. The full variable domain, with the rest looked up from reference TRBV5-4 and TRBJ2-1, is ETGVTQSPTHLIKTRGQQVTLRCSSQSGHNTVSWYQQALGQGPQFIFQYYREEENGRGNFPPRFSGLQFPNYSSELNVNALELDDSALYLCASSLAPGSSYNEQFFGPGTRLTVL.

CDR3 sequence: CASSQESERGATTFEYEQYF. In DNA form, the CDR3 reads TGCGCCAGCAGCCAAGAATCGGAGCGGGGGGCTACTACCTTTGAGTACGAGCAGTACTTC. The chain employs TRBV4-1 and TRBJ2-7; 9 bases agree with TRBD2. This CDR3 spans 20 amino acids. The germline V gene has CDR1 MGHRA and CDR2 YSYEKL. V shed 0 bases and J 4 bases; nucleotides not matched to a gene: 19.

The chain uses TRBV10-3 and TRBJ2-7; TRBD2 matches 10 bases. From germline, CDR1 is ENHRY and CDR2 SYGVKD. The CDR3 covers 16 residues. The V and J ends lost 0 bases and 7 bases, in that order; junction bases with no gene match: 9. This CDR3 is CAISESTSGDRWEQYF. The CDR3, as DNA: TGTGCCATCAGTGAGTCCACTAGCGGGGACCGCTGGGAGCAGTACTTC.

The chain is built from TRBV4-1 and TRBJ2-7; unclear D gene. The germline CDR1 and CDR2 sequences are MGHRA and YSYEKL. V was trimmed by 4 bases and J by 0 bases, leaving 22 bases between them. The CDR3 runs to 18 residues. CDR3 in amino acids: CASSPRPTRALGSYEQYF. The CDR3 nucleotides read TGCGCCAGCAGCCCAAGACCAACCCGGGCCTTAGGCTCCTACGAGCAGTACTTC.

This chain links TRBV7-9 with TRBJ2-3; D unclear. The length of the CDR3 is 14 residues. Germline V gene data show CDR1 as SEHNR and CDR2 as FQNEAQ (reference sequence). V shed 2 bases and J shed 1 base, with 7 bases lying between them. The CDR3: CASSLTVGTDTQYF. CDR3 bases: TGTGCCAGCAGCTTAACAGTAGGCACAGATACGCAGTATTTT.

The chain uses TRBV7-9 and TRBJ2-2; no clear D gene. Germline-derived CDR1 and CDR2 are SEHNR and FQNEAQ (reference sequence). The CDR3 sequence is 15 residues long. V was trimmed by 2 bases and J by 4 bases, leaving 11 bases between them. The CDR3 loop reads CASSLFDQSTGELFF. CDR3 bases: TGTGCCAGCAGCTTATTTGACCAATCCACCGGGGAGCTGTTTTTT.

The V and J genes are TRBV29-1 and TRBJ2-1; a weak D match, TRBD1 (6 bases). The CDR3 length is 14 residues. Trimming took off 6 bases at V and 6 bases at J, with 18 bases between the two ends. Per germline, CDR1 SQVTM and CDR2 ANQGSEA. This chain's CDR3 is CSVLPEGVRNEQFF. The DNA of the CDR3 is TGCAGCGTGTTACCAGAGGGGGTACGCAATGAGCAGTTCTTC.

This clone was counted a single time. J is TRBJ2-7 and V is TRBV6-5, with D possibly matching TRBD2 (6 bases). Germline V lookup: CDR1 MNHEY, CDR2 SVGAGI. The CDR3 runs to 13 residues. Deletions cut 3 bases from V and 4 bases from J, with 10 bases between. In DNA form, the CDR3 reads TGTGCCAGCAGTTATCGGGGGTCGTACGAGCAGTACTTC. Protein: CASSYRGSYEQYF.

The rearrangement links TRBV10-3 to TRBJ2-7, with 10 bases that match TRBD1. V lost 8 bases and J lost 6; bases outside the gene matches: 1. Germline V gives CDR1 ENHRY, CDR2 SYGVKD. The CDR3 length is 11 residues. CDR3 nucleotide sequence: TGTGCCATCTGGACAGGGGGCGAGCAGTACTTC. Translation gives CAIWTGGEQYF.

The chain couples TRBV30 to TRBJ1-6, with 7 bases that match TRBD1. Germline V CDR1 and CDR2: GTSNPN, SVGIG (reference sequence). Trimming at V came to 5 bases and at J to 7 bases, leaving 11 bases not matched to a gene. The CDR3 contains 15 residues. CDR3 DNA sequence: TGTGCCTGGCAATATGGACCACAGGGGAATTCACCCCTCCACTTT. This translates into CAWQYGPQGNSPLHF.

The chain carries TRBV4-2 and TRBJ2-7; a weak D match, TRBD1 (6 bases). The germline V gene has CDR1 LGHNA and CDR2 YNFKEQ. V gave up 2 bases and J gave up 5 bases, with 16 bases separating them. The CDR3 sequence is 15 residues long. The CDR3 DNA sequence: TGTGCCAGCAGCCAACACAGGGACCAAGGCCACGAGCAGTACTTC. Its protein product is CASSQHRDQGHEQYF.

This clone was seen just once. V usage is TRBV2 and J usage is TRBJ2-1; 12 bases line up with TRBD2. The length of the CDR3 is 14 residues. Germline V gene sequence: CDR1 SNHLY, CDR2 FYNNEI. V lost 11 bases, J lost 6 bases, and 8 bases stayed unmatched. CDR3 in DNA: TGTGCCCGCCATGCTAGCGGGGGGGCCAATGAGCAGTTCTTC. This translates into CARHASGGANEQFF.

The chain joins TRBV19 to TRBJ1-1; no firm D call. This CDR3 has 11 residues. V was shortened by 10 bases and J by 0 bases, with 6 bases between the two germline ends. Germline V CDR1 and CDR2: LNHDA, SQIVND (reference sequence). The CDR3 here is CATTLNTEAFF. The CDR3 DNA is TGTGCCACCACGTTGAACACTGAAGCTTTCTTT.

V is TRBV11-1 and J is TRBJ2-5; D is ambiguous. Near its end, the DNA agrees better with TRBJ2-7, so the J call may be wrong. CDR1 and CDR2 from the germline V gene are SGHAT and FQDESV (reference sequence). The CDR3 consists of 16 residues. Here the CDR3 DNA reads TGTGCCAGCAGCTATCCCCGGGTCGACCCATCCTACGAGCAGTACTTC. This codes for CASSYPRVDPSYEQYF.

For the CDR3, the DNA is TGTGCCAGCAGCTTGCCCTCGGGGGCGGAGACCCAGTACTTC. It translates to CASSLPSGAETQYF. The gene calls are TRBV5-5 and TRBJ2-5; the D call may be TRBD1 or TRBD2 (6 bases each). In germline, CDR1 is SGHKS, CDR2 YYEKEE (reference sequence). The CDR3 covers 14 residues. V shed 1 base and J shed 5 bases, with 12 bases lying between them.

The rearrangement links TRBV9 to TRBJ2-7, with D perhaps TRBD1 (5 bases). The CDR3 loop spans 14 amino acids. V lost 3 bases to trimming and J lost 0 bases, with 10 bases between them. Germline CDR1 is SGDLS and CDR2 is YYNGEE. The CDR3 coding sequence is TGTGCCAGCAGCGGGACAAAAAACTCCTACGAGCAGTACTTC. This gives the protein CASSGTKNSYEQYF.

The gene calls are TRBV7-9 and TRBJ1-2; D might be TRBD1 (5 bases). The V gene's germline CDR1 is SEHNR and CDR2 FQNEAQ (reference sequence). This CDR3 contains 14 residues. V gave up 5 bases and J gave up 4 bases, with 14 bases separating them. The CDR3 loop reads CASSQGRGGYGYTF. The CDR3 nucleotides read TGTGCCAGCAGCCAGGGACGGGGGGGCTATGGCTACACCTTC.

The gene calls are TRBV5-4 and TRBJ2-5, with 11 bases identical to TRBD2. V lost 4 bases, J lost 0 bases, and 2 bases stayed unmatched. The CDR3 loop spans 15 amino acids. Germline V gene sequence: CDR1 SGHNT, CDR2 YYREEE (reference sequence). The CDR3, as DNA: TGTGCCAGCAGCCCGGGACTAGCGGACCAAGAGACCCAGTACTTC. This gives the protein CASSPGLADQETQYF.

The chain carries TRBV19 and TRBJ2-1; 10 bases are a match to TRBD2. After removal of 5 bases from V and 2 bases from J, the junction contained 0 bases not matched to a gene. Germline CDR1 is LNHDA and CDR2 is SQIVND (reference sequence). This CDR3 spans 14 amino acids. CDR3 in DNA: TGTGCCAGTAGTCTAGCGGGGGCCTACAATGAGCAGTTCTTC. This translates into CASSLAGAYNEQFF. Full variable domain (outside the CDR3, taken from reference TRBV19 and TRBJ2-1): DGGITQSPKYLFRKEGQNVTLSCEQNLNHDAMYWYRQDPGQGLRLIYYSQIVNDFQKGDIAEGYSVSREKKESFPLTVTSAQKNPTAFYLCASSLAGAYNEQFFGPGTRLTVL.

The chain has TRBV27 and TRBJ2-7; no firm D call. In germline, CDR1 is MNHEY, CDR2 SMNVEV (reference sequence). Trimming removed 5 bases from V and 2 bases from J, with 13 bases in between. The CDR3 sequence is 14 residues long. For the CDR3, the DNA is TGTGCCAGCAGTCCATTTGGGTTAGCCTACGAGCAGTACTTC. Its protein is CASSPFGLAYEQYF.

V is TRBV6-6 and J is TRBJ2-7, with a possible D match to TRBD2 (5 bases). The CDR3 sequence is 11 residues long. Germline CDR1 MNHNY, CDR2 SVGAGI (reference sequence). V lost 5 bases and J 7 bases, leaving 9 bases between the germline ends. This CDR3 reads CASSTEREQYF. For the CDR3, the DNA is TGTGCCAGCAGTACCGAGCGGGAGCAGTACTTC.

The CDR3 nucleotides read TGTGCCAGCAGCGTATCCGGGGAGCTGTTTTTT. This gives the protein CASSVSGELFF. The chain employs TRBV9 and TRBJ2-2; no reliable D call. CDR3 length: 11 amino acids. Trimming shortened V by 1 base and J by 6 bases, and 1 base separated the two germline ends. Germline V gene lookup returns CDR1 SGDLS and CDR2 YYNGEE.

The genes are TRBV7-2 and TRBJ2-3; D could derive from TRBD1 or TRBD2 (5 bases each). This CDR3 spans 14 amino acids. The germline CDR1 and CDR2 sequences are SGHTA and FQGNSA. The V end was cut by 5 bases, the J end by 2 bases, with 11 bases between. In nucleotides, the CDR3 is TGTGCCAGCAGCCCTCGGGACCCCACAGATACGCAGTATTTT. Its translation is CASSPRDPTDTQYF.

V is TRBV4-3 and J is TRBJ2-2; D is uncertain. The germline V gene encodes CDR1 LGHNA and CDR2 YSLEER. The CDR3 contains 16 residues. Trimming stripped 0 bases from V and 5 bases from J, with 13 bases between. The CDR3 nucleotides read TGCGCCAGCAGCCAAGATAAAAGGGCCTGGACCGGGGAGCTGTTTTTT. This sequence encodes CASSQDKRAWTGELFF.

The chain couples TRBV4-1 to TRBJ1-3; the D is unclear. V lost 0 bases and J lost 1, with 7 bases in between. The germline gives CDR1 MGHRA, CDR2 YSYEKL. The CDR3 covers 15 residues. For the CDR3, the DNA is TGCGCCAGCAGCCAAGACAGCTATTCTGGAAACACCATATATTTT. Residues: CASSQDSYSGNTIYF.

The chain is built from TRBV18 and TRBJ1-4; TRBD1 matches at 8 bases. V dropped 1 base and J dropped 2; count of bases not matched to a gene: 6. The CDR3 is 17 amino acids. Germline-derived CDR1 and CDR2 are KGHSH and LQKENI. The CDR3 region is CASSPLTGGKTNEKLFF. CDR3 in DNA: TGTGCCAGCTCACCACTAACAGGGGGAAAGACTAATGAAAAACTGTTTTTT.

The chain couples TRBV4-2 to TRBJ1-6; D ambiguous. Germline V gene data show CDR1 as LGHNA and CDR2 as YNFKEQ. Trimming removed 1 base from V and 7 bases from J, with 5 bases in between. This CDR3 has 13 residues. The CDR3 loop is CASSQVPNSPLHF. The CDR3 coding sequence is TGTGCCAGCAGCCAAGTTCCAAATTCACCCCTCCACTTT.